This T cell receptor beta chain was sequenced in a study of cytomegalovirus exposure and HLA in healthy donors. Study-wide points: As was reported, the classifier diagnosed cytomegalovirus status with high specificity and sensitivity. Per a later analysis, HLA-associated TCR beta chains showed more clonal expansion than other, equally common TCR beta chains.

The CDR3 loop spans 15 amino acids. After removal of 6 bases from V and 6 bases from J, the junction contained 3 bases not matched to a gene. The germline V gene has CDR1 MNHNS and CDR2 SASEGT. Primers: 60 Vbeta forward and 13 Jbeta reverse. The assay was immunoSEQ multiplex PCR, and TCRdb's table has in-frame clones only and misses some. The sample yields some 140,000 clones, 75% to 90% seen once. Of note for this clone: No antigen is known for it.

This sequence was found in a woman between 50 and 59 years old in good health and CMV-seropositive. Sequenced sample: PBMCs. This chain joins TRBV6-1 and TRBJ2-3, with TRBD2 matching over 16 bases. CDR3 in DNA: TGTGCCAGCAGGGGACTAGCGGGAGGGCGTGATACGCAGTATTTT. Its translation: CASRGLAGGRDTQYF.